This T cell receptor (beta chain) came from a study of CD8 T cells in ankylosing spondylitis. Notes on the study in general: Blood of patients with ankylosing spondylitis appeared to be characterized by a TCR beta motif of several highly homologous variants.

One entry per CDR3 protein, called by TCRdb with MiXCR from the 5' RACE reads. Found here are about 480,000 distinct CDR3 sequences, 17% of them singletons; the top ten hold over 0.9%. In germline, CDR1 is SGHRS, CDR2 YFSETQ. The CDR3 contains 16 residues. Unmatched junction bases numbered 12, after V lost 3 bases and J lost 4 bases. Concerning this clonotype itself: What it binds is not known.

The source is a male donor with ankylosing spondylitis. This chain uses TRBV5-1 with TRBJ1-1, with 7 bases fitting TRBD1. The sample was blood, either unsorted or a sorted T cell fraction (not recorded which). CDR3 residues: CASSSGGSFLGTEAFF. The CDR3 bases are TGCGCCAGCAGCTCAGGGGGTAGTTTTCTTGGCACTGAAGCTTTCTTT.